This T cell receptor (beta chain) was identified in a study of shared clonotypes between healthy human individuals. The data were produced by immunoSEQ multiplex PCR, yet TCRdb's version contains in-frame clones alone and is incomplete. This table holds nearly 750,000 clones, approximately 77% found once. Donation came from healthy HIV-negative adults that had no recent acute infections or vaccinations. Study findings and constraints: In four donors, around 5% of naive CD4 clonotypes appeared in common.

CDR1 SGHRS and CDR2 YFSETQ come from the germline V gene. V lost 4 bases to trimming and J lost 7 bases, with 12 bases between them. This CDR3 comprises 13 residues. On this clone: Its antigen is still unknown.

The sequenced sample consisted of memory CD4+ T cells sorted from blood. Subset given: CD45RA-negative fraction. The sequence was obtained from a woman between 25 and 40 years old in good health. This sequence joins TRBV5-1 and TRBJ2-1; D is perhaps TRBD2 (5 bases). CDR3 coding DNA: TGCGCCAGCAGCCCTGGACTGAGGAATGAGCAGTTCTTC. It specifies CASSPGLRNEQFF.